The 13 T cell receptor beta chains presented below share a single source sample, sequenced in a study of blood T cell repertoires in COVID-19. The data were produced by immunoSEQ multiplex PCR, yet TCRdb's version contains in-frame clones alone and is incomplete. The sample holds 250,000 to 350,000 clones, 85% to 90% seen once. Sequenced sample: PBMCs or T cells enriched from blood (not recorded which). All receptors derive from a woman under 30 with acute COVID-19.

The V call is TRBV19, the J call TRBJ1-1; maybe TRBD1 (6 bases). V was cut by 5 bases and J by 1 base, with 14 bases left in between. The CDR3 consists of 15 residues. Germline loops: CDR1 LNHDA, CDR2 SQIVND (reference sequence). The CDR3 coding sequence is TGTGCCAGTAGTGTAACAGGGTTACCGAACACTGAAGCTTTCTTT. It yields the protein CASSVTGLPNTEAFF.

About this clone itself: The same CDR3 also results from other DNA sequences found in this sample. The chain recombines TRBV6-5 with TRBJ1-5, with D hard to call. The ends were cut back, 0 bases at V and 7 bases at J, with 7 bases in the middle. The CDR3 extends over 13 amino acids. Germline V gene sequence: CDR1 MNHEY, CDR2 SVGAGI. In DNA form, the CDR3 reads TGTGCCAGCAGTTACTCTCGGGGACAGCCCCAGCATTTT. Its translation: CASSYSRGQPQHF.

Only one count was recorded for this clone. The J gene is TRBJ1-1, the V gene TRBV5-1, with TRBD1 identical over 9 bases. Germline trimming cut 0 bases from V and 7 bases from J; bases unmatched to any gene: 28. The CDR3 extends over 22 amino acids. Germline V lookup: CDR1 SGHRS, CDR2 YFSETQ. CDR3 DNA: TGCGCCAGCAGCTTGGAGGGAAATCTAAAAACAGGGGGCAGGGGGTATAGGCTTGAAGCTTTCTTT. Residues: CASSLEGNLKTGGRGYRLEAFF. Filled out from reference TRBV5-1 and TRBJ1-1, the complete variable domain reads KAGVTQTPRYLIKTRGQQVTLSCSPISGHRSVSWYQQTPGQGLQFLFEYFSETQRNKGNFPGRFSGRQFSNSRSEMNVSTLELGDSALYLCASSLEGNLKTGGRGYRLEAFFGQGTRLTVV.

The CDR3 DNA sequence: TGTGCCAGCAGCCTCCAGGAGGACTATGGCTACACCTTC. Its protein product is CASSLQEDYGYTF. The chain combines TRBV7-2 with TRBJ1-2; D is ambiguous. Germline CDR1 and CDR2: SGHTA and FQGNSA. CDR3 length: 13 residues. Trimming removed 5 bases at V and 3 bases at J, with 10 bases between.

The chain is built from TRBV7-8 and TRBJ2-1; a possible D gene is TRBD2 (6 bases). The CDR3 is made up of 14 amino acids. CDR1 SGHVS and CDR2 FQNEAQ come from the germline V gene. V was pared by 4 bases and J by 6 bases, with 13 bases between. CDR3 residues: CASSSQTRGNEQFF. DNA for the CDR3: TGTGCCAGCAGCTCCCAGACTAGGGGCAATGAGCAGTTCTTC.

The chain couples TRBV5-1 to TRBJ2-5; 7 nucleotides line up with TRBD2. Germline trimming cut 2 bases from V and 4 bases from J; bases unmatched to any gene: 5. CDR1 is SGHRS and CDR2 is YFSETQ in the germline V gene. This CDR3 is built from 14 residues. CDR3 in DNA: TGCGCCAGCAGCTTCGGGCGGGAGCGAGAGACCCAGTACTTC. This translates into CASSFGRERETQYF.

This clone appeared once. The V and J genes are TRBV9 and TRBJ2-3; TRBD2 aligns across 7 bases. This CDR3 contains 15 residues. After removal of 4 bases from V and 3 bases from J, the junction contained 8 bases not matched to a gene. The germline CDR1 and CDR2 sequences are SGDLS and YYNGEE. CDR3: CASSSGGSGTDTQYF. The DNA of the CDR3 is TGTGCCAGCAGCTCCGGCGGTAGCGGGACAGATACGCAGTATTTT.

This chain links TRBV28 with TRBJ1-4, with 8 nucleotides matching TRBD1. This CDR3 region has 15 residues. Germline V gene lookup returns CDR1 MDHEN and CDR2 SYDVKM. After removal of 4 bases from V and 8 bases from J, the junction contained 9 bases not matched to a gene. The CDR3 DNA is TGTGCCAGCAGTTCGCCGACAGGGGCGAGCGAAAAACTGTTTTTT. This encodes CASSSPTGASEKLFF.

The rearrangement joins TRBV5-8 to TRBJ2-5; D perhaps matches TRBD2 (6 bases). Trimming removed 2 bases from V and 2 bases from J, with 19 bases in between. Germline CDR1 reads SGHTS; CDR2 reads YDEGEE. The CDR3 is 17 residues long. This chain's CDR3 is CASSLGGHGVEQETQYF. In nucleotides, the CDR3 is TGTGCCAGCAGCTTAGGAGGGCACGGAGTTGAACAAGAGACCCAGTACTTC.

The V call is TRBV27, the J call TRBJ1-2; D is unclear. Between the trimmed V and J ends, which lost 3 bases and 7 bases, there was a span of 18 bases. CDR3 length: 15 residues. Germline-derived CDR1 and CDR2 are MNHEY and SMNVEV (reference sequence). CDR3 protein: CASSFSEGNVGGYTF. The CDR3 DNA follows: TGTGCCAGCAGTTTTAGTGAGGGTAATGTCGGTGGCTACACCTTC.

The chain joins TRBV27 to TRBJ2-3; a possible D gene is TRBD1 (6 bases). Germline loops: CDR1 MNHEY, CDR2 SMNVEV (reference sequence). This CDR3 has 14 amino acids. V was trimmed by 0 bases and J by 4 bases, leaving 8 bases between them. CDR3: CASSLSPGADTQYF. CDR3 sequence (DNA): TGTGCCAGCAGTTTATCACCAGGGGCAGATACGCAGTATTTT.

This clone was picked up a small number of times. This chain joins TRBV2 and TRBJ1-2, with 9 bases that match TRBD1. V dropped 6 bases and J dropped 6; count of bases not matched to a gene: 8. CDR3 length equals 14 residues. Germline lookup yields CDR1 SNHLY and CDR2 FYNNEI. The DNA of the CDR3 is TGTGCCAGCAGGGCCGGGACAGGGTACGATGGCTACACCTTC. Translated, it gives CASRAGTGYDGYTF.

This rearrangement joins TRBV5-1 to TRBJ2-1; D is unclear. V lost 1 base to trimming and J lost 7 bases, with 6 bases between them. Germline values: CDR1 SGHRS, CDR2 YFSETQ. The CDR3 is made up of 12 amino acids. In DNA, the CDR3 is TGCGCCAGCAGCTTGCTAGTAAATGAGCAGTTCTTC. This codes for CASSLLVNEQFF.